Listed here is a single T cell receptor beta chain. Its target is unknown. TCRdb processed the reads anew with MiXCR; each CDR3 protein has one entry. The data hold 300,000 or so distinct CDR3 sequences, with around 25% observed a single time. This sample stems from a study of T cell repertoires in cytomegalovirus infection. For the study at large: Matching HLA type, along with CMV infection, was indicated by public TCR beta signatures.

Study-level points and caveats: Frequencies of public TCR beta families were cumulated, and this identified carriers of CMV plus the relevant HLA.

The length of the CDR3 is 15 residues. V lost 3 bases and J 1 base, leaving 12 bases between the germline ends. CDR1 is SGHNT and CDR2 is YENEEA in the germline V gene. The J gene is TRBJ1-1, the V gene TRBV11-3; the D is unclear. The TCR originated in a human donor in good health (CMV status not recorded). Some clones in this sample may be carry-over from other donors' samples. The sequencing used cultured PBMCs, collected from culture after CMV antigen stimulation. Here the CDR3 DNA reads TGTGCCAGCAGCTTTGACTCTCCCAGGAACACTGAAGCTTTCTTT. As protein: CASSFDSPRNTEAFF.